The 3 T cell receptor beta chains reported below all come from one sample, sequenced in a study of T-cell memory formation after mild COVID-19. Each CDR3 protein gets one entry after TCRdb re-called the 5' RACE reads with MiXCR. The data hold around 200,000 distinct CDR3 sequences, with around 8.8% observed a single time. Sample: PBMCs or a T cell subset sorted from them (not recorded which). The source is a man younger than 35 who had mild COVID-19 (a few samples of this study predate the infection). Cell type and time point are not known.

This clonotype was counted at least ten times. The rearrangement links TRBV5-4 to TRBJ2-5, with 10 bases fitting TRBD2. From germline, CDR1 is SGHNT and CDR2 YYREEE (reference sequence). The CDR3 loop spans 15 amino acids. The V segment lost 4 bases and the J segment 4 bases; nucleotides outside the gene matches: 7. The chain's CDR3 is CASSMGLARRETQYF. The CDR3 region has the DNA TGTGCCAGCAGCATGGGACTAGCGAGAAGAGAGACCCAGTACTTC. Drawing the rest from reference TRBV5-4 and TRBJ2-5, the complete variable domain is ETGVTQSPTHLIKTRGQQVTLRCSSQSGHNTVSWYQQALGQGPQFIFQYYREEENGRGNFPPRFSGLQFPNYSSELNVNALELDDSALYLCASSMGLARRETQYFGPGTRLLVL.

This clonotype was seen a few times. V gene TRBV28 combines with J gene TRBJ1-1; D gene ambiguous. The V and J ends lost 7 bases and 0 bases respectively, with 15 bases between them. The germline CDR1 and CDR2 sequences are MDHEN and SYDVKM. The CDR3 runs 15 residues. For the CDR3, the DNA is TGTGCCAGCAAGCTGTTCTCTCTAATGAACACTGAAGCTTTCTTT. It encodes CASKLFSLMNTEAFF.

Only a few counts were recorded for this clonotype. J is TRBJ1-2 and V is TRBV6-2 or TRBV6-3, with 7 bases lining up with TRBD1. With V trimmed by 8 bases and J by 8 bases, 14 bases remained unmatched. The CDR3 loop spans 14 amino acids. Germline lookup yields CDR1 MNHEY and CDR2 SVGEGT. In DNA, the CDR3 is TGTGCCAGCCGGTCCGCCGACAGGGTAAAGGGCTACACCTTC. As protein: CASRSADRVKGYTF.